This T cell receptor beta chain was sequenced during a study of cytomegalovirus exposure and HLA in healthy donors. Each donor's status was that of a healthy bone marrow donor. General study results and limits: Highest at DRB1 and lowest at HLA-C, TCR association rates differed among HLA loci in a later analysis. For cytomegalovirus status, the classifier reportedly gave diagnoses with high specificity and sensitivity.

As regards this clone: The target antigen is unknown.

PCR involved 60 Vbeta and 13 Jbeta primers. The assay was immunoSEQ multiplex PCR, and TCRdb's table has in-frame clones only and misses some. The table records roughly 140,000 clones, about four fifths of them present only once. The CDR3 runs to 13 residues. CDR1 is GTSNPN and CDR2 is SVGIG in the germline V gene (reference sequence). The ends were cut back, 2 bases at V and 5 bases at J, with 12 bases in the middle. Material: PBMCs. The clonotype originates from a middle-aged woman in good health and CMV-seropositive. V and J are TRBV30 and TRBJ1-1; D uncertain. The DNA for the CDR3 is TGTGCCTGGAGTAGGCCAGGTTGGACTGAAGCTTTCTTT. The encoded protein is CAWSRPGWTEAFF.